This T cell receptor (beta chain) was found in a study of blood T cell repertoires in COVID-19. Assay used: immunoSEQ multiplex PCR; TCRdb lists only in-frame clones, some missing. The top ten hold about 5.1% of the sample, which has nearly 200,000 clones, around four fifths seen once. CDR3 length: 15 amino acids. After removal of 3 bases from V and 2 bases from J, the junction contained 6 bases not matched to a gene. CDR1 and CDR2 from the germline V gene are KGHSH and LQKENI. The source is a woman aged 70 to 79 with active or convalescent COVID-19. The source material was peripheral blood. The gene calls are TRBV18 and TRBJ2-7, with 8 bases that match TRBD1. CDR3 sequence (DNA): TGTGCCAGCTCACCCTCACCGGGACAGGCCTACGAGCAGTACTTC. Protein product: CASSPSPGQAYEQYF.